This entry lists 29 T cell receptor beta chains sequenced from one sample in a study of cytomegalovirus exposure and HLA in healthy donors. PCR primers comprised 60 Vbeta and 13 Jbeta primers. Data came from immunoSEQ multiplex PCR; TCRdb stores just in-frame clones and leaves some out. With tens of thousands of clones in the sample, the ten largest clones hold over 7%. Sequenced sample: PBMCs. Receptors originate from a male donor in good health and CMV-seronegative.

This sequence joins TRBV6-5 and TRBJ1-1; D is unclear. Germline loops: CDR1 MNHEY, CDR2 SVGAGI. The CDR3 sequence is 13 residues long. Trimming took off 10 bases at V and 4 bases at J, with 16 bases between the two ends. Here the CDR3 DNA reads TGTGCCACAACCCCTAGGCTAGGCACTGAAGCTTTCTTT. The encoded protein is CATTPRLGTEAFF.

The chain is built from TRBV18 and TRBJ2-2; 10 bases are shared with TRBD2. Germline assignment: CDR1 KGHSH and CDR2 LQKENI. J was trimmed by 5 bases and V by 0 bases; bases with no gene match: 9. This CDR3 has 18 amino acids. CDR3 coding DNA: TGTGCCAGCTCACCACCGGCACTAGCGGGAATGGGAACCGGGGAGCTGTTTTTT. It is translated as CASSPPALAGMGTGELFF.

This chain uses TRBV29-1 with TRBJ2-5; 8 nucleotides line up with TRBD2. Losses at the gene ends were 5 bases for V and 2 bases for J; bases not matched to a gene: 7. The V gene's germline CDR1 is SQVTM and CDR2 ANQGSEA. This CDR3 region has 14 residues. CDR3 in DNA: TGCAGCGTTCTGCTAGCGGGTAAACAAGAGACCCAGTACTTC. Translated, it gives CSVLLAGKQETQYF. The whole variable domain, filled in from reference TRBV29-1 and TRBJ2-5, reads SAVISQKPSRDICQRGTSLTIQCQVDSQVTMMFWYRQQPGQSLTLIATANQGSEATYESGFVIDKFPISRPNLTFSTLTVSNMSPEDSSIYLCSVLLAGKQETQYFGPGTRLLVL.

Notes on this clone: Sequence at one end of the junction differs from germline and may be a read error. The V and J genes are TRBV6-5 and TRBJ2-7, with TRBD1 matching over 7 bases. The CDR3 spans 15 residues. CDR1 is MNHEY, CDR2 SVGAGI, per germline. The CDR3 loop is CTSSRDSSLRDEQYF. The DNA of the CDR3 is TGTACCAGCAGCCGGGACAGTTCCCTAAGGGACGAGCAGTACTTC.

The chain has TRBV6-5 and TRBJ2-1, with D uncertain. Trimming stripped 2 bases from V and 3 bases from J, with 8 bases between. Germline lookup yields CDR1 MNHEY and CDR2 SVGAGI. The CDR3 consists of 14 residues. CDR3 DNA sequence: TGTGCCAGCAGTTACCGGCAGGACTACAATGAGCAGTTCTTC. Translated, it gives CASSYRQDYNEQFF.

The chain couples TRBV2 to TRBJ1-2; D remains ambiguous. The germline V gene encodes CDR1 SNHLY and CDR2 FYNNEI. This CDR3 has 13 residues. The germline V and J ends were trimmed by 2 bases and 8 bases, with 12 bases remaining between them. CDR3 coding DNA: TGTGCCAGCAGTGAAAGCCAGGCCGGAGGCTACACCTTC. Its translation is CASSESQAGGYTF.

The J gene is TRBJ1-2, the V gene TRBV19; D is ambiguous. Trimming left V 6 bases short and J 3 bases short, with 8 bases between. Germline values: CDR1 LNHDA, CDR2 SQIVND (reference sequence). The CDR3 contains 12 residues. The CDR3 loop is CASRSADYGYTF. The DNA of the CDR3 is TGTGCCAGTAGGTCGGCGGACTATGGCTACACCTTC.

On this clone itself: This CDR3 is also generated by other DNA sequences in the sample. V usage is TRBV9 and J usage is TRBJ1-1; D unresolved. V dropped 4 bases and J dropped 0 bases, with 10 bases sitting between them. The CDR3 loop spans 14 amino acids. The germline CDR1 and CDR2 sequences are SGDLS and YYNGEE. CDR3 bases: TGTGCCAGCAGCTCCGGACTTCTGAACACTGAAGCTTTCTTT. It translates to CASSSGLLNTEAFF. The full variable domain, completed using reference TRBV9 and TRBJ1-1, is DSGVTQTPKHLITATGQRVTLRCSPRSGDLSVYWYQQSLDQGLQFLIQYYNGEERAKGNILERFSAQQFPDLHSELNLSSLELGDSALYFCASSSGLLNTEAFFGQGTRLTVV.

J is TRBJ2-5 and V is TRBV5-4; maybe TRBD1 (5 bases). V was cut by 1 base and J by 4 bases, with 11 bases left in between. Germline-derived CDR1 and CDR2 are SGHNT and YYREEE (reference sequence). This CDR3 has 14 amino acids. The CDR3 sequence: CASSLKGSGETQYF. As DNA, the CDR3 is TGTGCCAGCAGCTTGAAGGGGTCCGGAGAGACCCAGTACTTC.

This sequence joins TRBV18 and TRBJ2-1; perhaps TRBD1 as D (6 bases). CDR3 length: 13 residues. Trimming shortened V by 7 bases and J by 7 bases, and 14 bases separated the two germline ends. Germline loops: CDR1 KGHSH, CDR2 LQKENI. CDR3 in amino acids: CASCWTEMNEQFF. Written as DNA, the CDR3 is TGTGCCAGCTGTTGGACAGAGATGAATGAGCAGTTCTTC.

CDR3 region: CASSLRLAGDEQYF. CDR3 DNA sequence: TGTGCCAGCAGCTTGCGACTAGCGGGAGACGAGCAGTACTTC. The chain is built from TRBV7-2 and TRBJ2-7; 12 positions agree with TRBD2. The CDR3 runs to 14 residues. Germline CDR1 and CDR2: SGHTA and FQGNSA. V shed 3 bases and J 5 bases; nucleotides not matched to a gene: 2. Looking up the rest from reference TRBV7-2 and TRBJ2-7 gives the full variable domain: GAGVSQSPSNKVTEKGKDVELRCDPISGHTALYWYRQSLGQGLEFLIYFQGNSAPDKSGLPSDRFSAERTGGSVSTLTIQRTQQEDSAVYLCASSLRLAGDEQYFGPGTRLTVT.

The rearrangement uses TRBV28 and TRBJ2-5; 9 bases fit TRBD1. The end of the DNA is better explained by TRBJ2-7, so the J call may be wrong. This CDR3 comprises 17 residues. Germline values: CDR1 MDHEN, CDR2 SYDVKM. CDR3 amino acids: CASSLGTGRGFSYEQYF. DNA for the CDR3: TGTGCCAGCAGTTTAGGGACAGGGAGGGGGTTTTCCTACGAGCAGTACTTC.

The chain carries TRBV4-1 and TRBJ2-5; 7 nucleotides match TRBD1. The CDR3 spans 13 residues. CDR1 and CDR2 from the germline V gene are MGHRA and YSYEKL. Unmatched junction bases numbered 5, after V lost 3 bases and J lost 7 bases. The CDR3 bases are TGCGCCAGCAGCCAGACAGGGTCGAGGACCCAGTACTTC. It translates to CASSQTGSRTQYF.

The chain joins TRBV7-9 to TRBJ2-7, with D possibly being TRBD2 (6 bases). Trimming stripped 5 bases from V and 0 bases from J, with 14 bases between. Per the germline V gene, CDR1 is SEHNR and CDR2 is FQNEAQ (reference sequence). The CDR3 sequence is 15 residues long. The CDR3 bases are TGTGCCAGCAGCGCGGGACTGACTAGCTCCTACGAGCAGTACTTC. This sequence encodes CASSAGLTSSYEQYF.

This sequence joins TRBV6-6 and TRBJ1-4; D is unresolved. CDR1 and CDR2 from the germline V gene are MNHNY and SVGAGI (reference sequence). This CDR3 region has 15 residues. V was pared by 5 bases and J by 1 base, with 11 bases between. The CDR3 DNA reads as TGTGCCAGCAGTGGGGAGTGGGTAACTAATGAAAAACTGTTTTTT. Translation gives CASSGEWVTNEKLFF.

The CDR3 coding sequence is TGCAGCGTTGAATTGCCTAGCGGGTTCCCAGATACGCAGTATTTT. Its protein product is CSVELPSGFPDTQYF. The chain has TRBV29-1 and TRBJ2-3, with 8 positions matching TRBD2. J was trimmed by 4 bases and V by 2 bases; bases with no gene match: 8. The CDR3 consists of 15 residues. The germline V gene has CDR1 SQVTM and CDR2 ANQGSEA.

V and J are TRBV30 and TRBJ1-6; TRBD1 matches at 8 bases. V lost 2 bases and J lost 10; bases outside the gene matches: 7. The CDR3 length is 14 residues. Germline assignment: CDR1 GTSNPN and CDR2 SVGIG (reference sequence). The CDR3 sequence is CAWSPQGGGSPLHF. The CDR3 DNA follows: TGTGCCTGGAGTCCACAGGGGGGTGGGTCACCCCTCCACTTT.

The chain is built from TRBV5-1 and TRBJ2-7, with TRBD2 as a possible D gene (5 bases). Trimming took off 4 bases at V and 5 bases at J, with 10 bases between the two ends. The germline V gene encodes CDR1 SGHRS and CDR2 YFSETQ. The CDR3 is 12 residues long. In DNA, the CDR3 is TGCGCCAGCAGCGGGAGTCTCGACGAGCAGTACTTC. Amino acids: CASSGSLDEQYF.

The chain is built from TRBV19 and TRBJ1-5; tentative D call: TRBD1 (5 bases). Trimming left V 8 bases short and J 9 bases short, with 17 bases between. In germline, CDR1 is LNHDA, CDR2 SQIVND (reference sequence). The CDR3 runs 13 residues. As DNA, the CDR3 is TGTGCCAGTGTAGGGGCGGGGATTGGGCCCCAGCATTTT. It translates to CASVGAGIGPQHF.

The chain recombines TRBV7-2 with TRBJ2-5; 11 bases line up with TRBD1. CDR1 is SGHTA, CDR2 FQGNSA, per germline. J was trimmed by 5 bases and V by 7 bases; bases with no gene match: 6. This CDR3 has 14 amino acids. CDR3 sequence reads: CASTSDRGPETQYF. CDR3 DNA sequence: TGTGCCAGCACCTCGGACAGGGGGCCGGAGACCCAGTACTTC.

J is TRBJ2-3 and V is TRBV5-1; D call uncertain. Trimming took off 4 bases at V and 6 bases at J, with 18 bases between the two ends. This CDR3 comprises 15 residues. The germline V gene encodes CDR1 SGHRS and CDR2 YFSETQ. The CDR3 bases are TGCGCCAGCAGCATAATAGCCTACGAGGCGGATACGCAGTATTTT. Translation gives CASSIIAYEADTQYF.

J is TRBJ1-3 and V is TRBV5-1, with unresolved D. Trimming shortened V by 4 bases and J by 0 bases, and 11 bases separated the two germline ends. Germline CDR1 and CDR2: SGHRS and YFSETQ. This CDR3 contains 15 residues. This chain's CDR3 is CASSVDFSSGNTIYF. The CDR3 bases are TGCGCCAGCAGCGTGGACTTCTCCTCTGGAAACACCATATATTTT.

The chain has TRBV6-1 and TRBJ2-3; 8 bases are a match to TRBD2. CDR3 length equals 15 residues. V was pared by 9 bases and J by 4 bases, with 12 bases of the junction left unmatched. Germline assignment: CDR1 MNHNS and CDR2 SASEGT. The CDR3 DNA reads TGTGCCAGTAATACCGGGACTAGTTATGCAGATACGCAGTATTTT. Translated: CASNTGTSYADTQYF.

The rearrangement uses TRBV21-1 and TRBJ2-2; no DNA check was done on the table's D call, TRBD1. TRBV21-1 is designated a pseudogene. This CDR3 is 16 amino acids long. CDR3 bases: TGTGCCAGCAGCAAATGCGGACAGGGAGGCACCGGGGAGCTGTTTTTT. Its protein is CASSKCGQGGTGELFF.

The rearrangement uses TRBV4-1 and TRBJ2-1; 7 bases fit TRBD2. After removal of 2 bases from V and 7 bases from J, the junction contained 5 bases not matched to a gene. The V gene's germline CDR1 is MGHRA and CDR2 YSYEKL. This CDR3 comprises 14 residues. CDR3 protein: CASSQLTGGNEQFF. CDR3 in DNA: TGCGCCAGCAGCCAACTCACCGGGGGGAATGAGCAGTTCTTC.

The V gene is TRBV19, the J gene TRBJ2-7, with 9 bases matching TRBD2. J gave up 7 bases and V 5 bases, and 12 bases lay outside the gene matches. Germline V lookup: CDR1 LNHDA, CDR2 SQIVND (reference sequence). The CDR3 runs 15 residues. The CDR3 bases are TGTGCCAGTAGTCCGCGGGAGGGCCCTTTTGTTGAGCAGTACTTC. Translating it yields CASSPREGPFVEQYF.

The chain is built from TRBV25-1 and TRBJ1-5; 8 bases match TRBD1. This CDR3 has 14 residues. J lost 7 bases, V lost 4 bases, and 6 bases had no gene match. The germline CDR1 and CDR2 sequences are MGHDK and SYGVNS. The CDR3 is CASSAGQGMQPQHF. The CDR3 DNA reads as TGTGCCAGCAGTGCCGGACAGGGAATGCAGCCCCAGCATTTT.

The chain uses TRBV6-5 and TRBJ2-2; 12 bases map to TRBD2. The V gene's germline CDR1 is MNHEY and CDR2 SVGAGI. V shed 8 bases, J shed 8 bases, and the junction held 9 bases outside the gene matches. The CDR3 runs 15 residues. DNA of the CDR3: TGTGCCAGCGGGCTAGCGGGAGGGCCGAAGGGGGAGCTGTTTTTT. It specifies CASGLAGGPKGELFF.

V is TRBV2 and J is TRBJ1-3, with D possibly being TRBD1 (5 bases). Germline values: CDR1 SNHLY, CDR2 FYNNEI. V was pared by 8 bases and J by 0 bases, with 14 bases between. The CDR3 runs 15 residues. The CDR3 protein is CASQLSGGSGNTIYF. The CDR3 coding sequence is TGTGCCAGCCAACTCTCCGGGGGCTCTGGAAACACCATATATTTT.